Shown below are 19 T cell receptor beta chains from a single sample sequenced in a study of blood T cell repertoires in COVID-19. TCRdb's copy holds only in-frame clones and misses some; the assay was immunoSEQ multiplex PCR. This table has hundreds of thousands of clones, around 87% appearing once. Sequencing input: peripheral blood. These receptors were collected from a man between 60 and 75 years old who had recovered from COVID-19.

This chain uses TRBV6-5 with TRBJ2-3; a weak D match, TRBD2 (6 bases). Trimming cost V 7 bases and J 3 bases, with 8 bases left between them. The CDR3 has 12 amino acids. Germline V CDR1 and CDR2: MNHEY, SVGAGI. The CDR3 DNA reads TGTGCCAGCACCGGGAGTACAGATACGCAGTATTTT. The encoded protein is CASTGSTDTQYF.

The chain is built from TRBV5-4 and TRBJ2-1, with 8 bases identical to TRBD2. This CDR3 is 15 amino acids long. Germline values: CDR1 SGHNT, CDR2 YYREEE (reference sequence). The junction had 9 bases not matched to a gene; V was cut back by 3 bases and J by 7 bases. The CDR3 DNA reads TGTGCCAGCAGCTACACCCGGGGGGGGCCGAATGAGCAGTTCTTC. Its translation is CASSYTRGGPNEQFF.

The V gene is TRBV10-3, the J gene TRBJ2-7, with a possible D match to TRBD2 (6 bases). The V gene lost 3 bases and the J gene lost 0 bases, with 12 bases spanning the gap. The CDR3 contains 15 residues. Germline V CDR1 and CDR2: ENHRY, SYGVKD. The CDR3 bases are TGTGCCATCAGTGACCGGGACTCTATCTCCTACGAGCAGTACTTC. Its protein is CAISDRDSISYEQYF.

The J gene is TRBJ1-2, the V gene TRBV5-1, with D tentatively TRBD1 (6 bases). CDR1 is SGHRS and CDR2 is YFSETQ in the germline V gene. The CDR3 is 15 residues long. V was clipped by 7 bases and J by 7 bases, with 23 bases between them. CDR3 DNA: TGCGCCAGCCCGTTAAATCCAACAGGGTACGGTGGCTACACCTTC. Its protein is CASPLNPTGYGGYTF.

The V and J genes are TRBV5-4 and TRBJ1-2; D gene unclear. Germline CDR1 and CDR2: SGHNT and YYREEE (reference sequence). V was cut by 1 base and J by 4 bases, with 11 bases left in between. The CDR3 is made up of 14 amino acids. As DNA, the CDR3 is TGTGCCAGCAGCTTGAACGGAGGCTCCTATGGCTACACCTTC. It encodes CASSLNGGSYGYTF.

The CDR3: CASSRGPGGEAFF. Here the CDR3 DNA reads TGCGCCAGCAGCCGAGGTCCAGGGGGAGAAGCTTTCTTT. This chain connects TRBV5-1 to TRBJ1-1; 7 nucleotides line up with TRBD1. CDR1 is SGHRS and CDR2 is YFSETQ in the germline V gene. CDR3 size: 13 residues. Germline trimming cut 4 bases from V and 8 bases from J; bases unmatched to any gene: 8.

The chain carries TRBV15 and TRBJ2-1; 11 bases are a match to TRBD1. CDR3 length: 15 amino acids. Germline assignment: CDR1 LNHNV and CDR2 YYDKDF (reference sequence). The junction had 5 bases not matched to a gene; V was cut back by 4 bases and J by 6 bases. The CDR3 nucleotides are TGTGCCACCAGCACCGGACAGGGGGCGATCAATGAGCAGTTCTTC. Translated: CATSTGQGAINEQFF.

V usage is TRBV7-6 and J usage is TRBJ2-7; 7 bases match TRBD1. Looked up from germline, CDR1 is SGHVS and CDR2 is FNYEAQ. This CDR3 region has 15 residues. With 4 bases clipped from V and 2 bases from J, the junction kept 8 bases outside the gene matches. The CDR3: CASSSRQGPTYEQYV. CDR3 coding DNA: TGTGCCAGCAGCTCGAGACAGGGACCTACCTACGAGCAGTACGTC.

This clone has more than one count but fewer than ten. This rearrangement joins TRBV7-9 to TRBJ1-4; a possible D gene is TRBD1 (5 bases). CDR3 length: 14 amino acids. Per the germline V gene, CDR1 is SEHNR and CDR2 is FQNEAQ (reference sequence). Trimming shortened V by 1 base and J by 6 bases, and 9 bases separated the two germline ends. CDR3 protein: CASSLVRADEKLFF. The CDR3 coding sequence is TGTGCCAGCAGCTTAGTCAGGGCGGATGAAAAACTGTTTTTT. The full variable domain, with the rest looked up from reference TRBV7-9 and TRBJ1-4, is DTGVSQNPRHKITKRGQNVTFRCDPISEHNRLYWYRQTLGQGPEFLTYFQNEAQLEKSRLLSDRFSAERPKGSFSTLEIQRTEQGDSAMYLCASSLVRADEKLFFGSGTQLSVL.

The chain couples TRBV12-3 or TRBV12-4 to TRBJ1-1, with D tentatively TRBD1 (5 bases). The CDR3 length is 13 residues. Trimming removed 6 bases from V and 1 base from J, with 9 bases in between. The CDR3 loop is CASRTTGNTEAFF. The CDR3 DNA reads as TGTGCCAGCAGAACAACAGGGAACACTGAAGCTTTCTTT.

The V and J genes are TRBV6-5 and TRBJ2-6; D remains ambiguous. Between the trimmed V and J ends, which lost 8 bases and 0 bases, there was a span of 8 bases. Germline assignment: CDR1 MNHEY and CDR2 SVGAGI. The CDR3 has 14 residues. CDR3 DNA sequence: TGTGCCAGCGTCCGAGTCTCTGGGGCCAACGTCCTGACTTTC. It is translated as CASVRVSGANVLTF.

The chain couples TRBV30 to TRBJ1-3, with no clear D. This CDR3 is built from 13 residues. Trimming took 0 bases from V and 3 from J, leaving 6 bases between them. CDR1 and CDR2 (germline): GTSNPN, SVGIG (reference sequence). The DNA for the CDR3 is TGTGCCTGGAGTGTTTTTCTTGGAAACACCATATATTTT. Amino acid sequence: CAWSVFLGNTIYF.

V usage is TRBV3-1 (or the pseudogene TRBV3-2) and J usage is TRBJ2-7, with a possible D match to TRBD2 (5 bases). Germline CDR1 and CDR2: LGHDT and YNNKEL (reference sequence). V was shortened by 0 bases and J by 6 bases, with 18 bases between the two germline ends. The length of the CDR3 is 16 residues. The CDR3 is CASSQEGGGFSSEQYF. DNA of the CDR3: TGTGCCAGCAGCCAAGAAGGAGGCGGGTTTTCTAGCGAGCAGTACTTC.

V is TRBV2 and J is TRBJ1-6; 7 nucleotides match TRBD1. The CDR3 extends over 15 amino acids. Germline V gives CDR1 SNHLY, CDR2 FYNNEI. V lost 6 bases to trimming and J lost 5 bases; unmatched junction nucleotides: 7. The CDR3 region is CASRSSDRHNSPLHF. CDR3 nucleotide sequence: TGTGCCAGCAGGAGTTCGGACAGGCATAATTCACCCCTCCACTTT.

V gene TRBV29-1 combines with J gene TRBJ2-5, with D possibly being TRBD1 (5 bases). Germline V lookup: CDR1 SQVTM, CDR2 ANQGSEA. The CDR3 totals 14 residues. V was pared by 6 bases and J by 7 bases, with 21 bases between. The CDR3 coding sequence is TGCAGCGTGGGGTCGCCAGGGTTCGTGGGGACCCAGTACTTC. Its protein is CSVGSPGFVGTQYF.

The chain's CDR3 is CASSLGAGLDLSEQFF. CDR3 DNA: TGCGCCAGCAGCTTGGGGGCGGGACTAGACCTCAGTGAGCAGTTCTTC. The V and J genes are TRBV5-1 and TRBJ2-1; 8 bases are shared with TRBD2. Germline V gives CDR1 SGHRS, CDR2 YFSETQ. The CDR3 has 16 residues. Trimming at V came to 0 bases and at J to 9 bases, leaving 11 bases not matched to a gene.

There are a few counts of this clone. This rearrangement joins TRBV19 to TRBJ2-3; 8 nucleotides match TRBD2. CDR3 length equals 15 residues. V gave up 4 bases and J gave up 6 bases; unmatched junction bases: 9. CDR1 and CDR2 (germline): LNHDA, SQIVND (reference sequence). The CDR3 sequence is CASSRSSGGSDTQYF. CDR3 bases: TGTGCCAGTAGTAGGTCCAGCGGGGGATCGGATACGCAGTATTTT.

The chain joins TRBV7-9 to TRBJ2-7, with a weak D call TRBD2 (6 bases). The ends were cut back, 2 bases at V and 6 bases at J, with 17 bases in the middle. The CDR3 runs 15 residues. Germline assignment: CDR1 SEHNR and CDR2 FQNEAQ (reference sequence). CDR3 nucleotide sequence: TGTGCCAGCAGCTTATCGCTGGGGAGGTCGGGCGAGCAGTACTTC. Its translation is CASSLSLGRSGEQYF.

The rearrangement links TRBV9 to TRBJ2-2; D is possibly TRBD2 (6 bases). CDR3 length: 16 amino acids. CDR1 and CDR2 from the germline V gene are SGDLS and YYNGEE. V lost 0 bases and J 6 bases, leaving 15 bases between the germline ends. CDR3 coding DNA: TGTGCCAGCAGCGTAGTCGGCGGGGTAGGTGCCGGGGAGCTGTTTTTT. Encoded protein: CASSVVGGVGAGELFF.